The rows below give T cell receptor beta chains drawn from one sample of a study of blood T cell repertoires in COVID-19. The method was immunoSEQ multiplex PCR; TCRdb's version includes in-frame clones alone and lacks a portion of them. The sample contains 250,000 to 300,000 clones, 80% to 90% of which appear only once. The sample consisted of peripheral blood. The receptors come from a middle-aged man with acute or convalescent COVID-19. CDR3s include the opening cysteine and the closing phenylalanine or tryptophan. The D gene is left open where the match is weak. The size entry is marked missing in some rows and otherwise reads once, few, many or a size class.

D gene	CDR3 length	V gene	clone size	J gene	CDR3 protein	CDR3 DNA
.	16	TRBV2	few	TRBJ1-5	CASSEDSFYSNQPQHF	TGTGCCAGCAGTGAAGACAGCTTTTATAGCAATCAGCCCCAGCATTTT
.	15	TRBV7-2	.	TRBJ1-2	CASSLTPGRDYGYTF	TGTGCCAGCAGCCTCACCCCCGGCCGGGACTATGGCTACACCTTC
TRBD2	15	TRBV11-2	.	TRBJ2-1	CASSLAGGAYNEQFF	TGTGCCAGCAGCTTAGCGGGGGGGGCCTACAATGAGCAGTTCTTC
.	16	TRBV19	.	TRBJ2-1	CASTPTALLTYNEQFF	TGTGCCAGTACCCCGACAGCGCTACTAACCTACAATGAGCAGTTCTTC
TRBD1	15	TRBV19	.	TRBJ1-6	CASSTGTGGNSPLHF	TGTGCCAGTAGTACGGGGACAGGGGGTAATTCACCCCTCCACTTT
.	14	TRBV5-1	.	TRBJ2-3	CASSLESNTDTQYF	TGCGCCAGCAGCTTGGAATCCAACACAGATACGCAGTATTTT
TRBD1	15	TRBV24-1	.	TRBJ2-7	CATSDPGTGSYEQYF	TGTGCCACCAGTGACCCGGGGACAGGCTCCTACGAGCAGTACTTC
TRBD2	16	TRBV7-2	.	TRBJ2-1	CASSFPTSGGNNEQFF	TGTGCCAGCAGCTTTCCGACTAGCGGGGGAAATAATGAGCAGTTCTTC
.	18	TRBV2	few	TRBJ2-7	CASSEEGRPGTASYEQYF	TGTGCCAGCAGTGAAGAGGGGAGGCCCGGGACAGCTTCCTACGAGCAGTACTTC
.	13	TRBV30	.	TRBJ1-5	CAWSQGINQPQHF	TGTGCCTGGAGCCAGGGCATCAATCAGCCCCAGCATTTT
.	14	TRBV7-9	.	TRBJ1-3	CASSFDTSGNTIYF	TGTGCCAGCAGCTTCGACACCTCTGGAAACACCATATATTTT
TRBD1	11	TRBV2	.	TRBJ1-5	CASSWDRGQHF	TGTGCCAGCAGTTGGGACAGGGGCCAGCATTTT
.	13	TRBV6-5	.	TRBJ1-5	CASRGGNNQPQHF	TGTGCCAGCCGAGGGGGAAACAATCAGCCCCAGCATTTT
TRBD2	15	TRBV7-3	.	TRBJ2-1	CASSLTAGGPNEQFF	TGTGCCAGCAGCTTAACAGCGGGGGGGCCCAATGAGCAGTTCTTC
.	14	TRBV27	.	TRBJ1-2	CASSPQLDGAGYTF	TGTGCCAGCAGTCCTCAATTAGATGGGGCTGGCTACACCTTC
TRBD1	15	TRBV24-1	.	TRBJ1-4	CATSDPGTGGEKLFF	TGTGCCACCAGTGACCCCGGGACAGGGGGGGAAAAACTGTTTTTT
TRBD1	14	TRBV18	.	TRBJ1-5	CASSPAGQGEPQHF	TGTGCCAGCTCACCGGCGGGACAGGGGGAGCCCCAGCATTTT
.	16	TRBV5-1	.	TRBJ1-4	CASSSSFGEGMSTLFF	TGCGCCAGCAGCTCGAGCTTCGGGGAGGGAATGAGTACACTGTTTTTT
.	12	TRBV29-1	.	TRBJ1-1	CSGSERNTEAFF	TGCAGCGGATCGGAGCGGAACACTGAAGCTTTCTTT
.	14	TRBV5-1	.	TRBJ1-1	CASSLTGMNTEAFF	TGCGCCAGCAGCTTGACGGGAATGAACACTGAAGCTTTCTTT
TRBD1	16	TRBV7-6	few	TRBJ2-7	CASSLLRGQGVYEQYF	TGTGCCAGCAGCTTATTAAGGGGACAGGGGGTGTACGAGCAGTACTTC
.	11	TRBV6-4	.	TRBJ2-7	CASRLACEQYF	TGTGCCAGCAGGCTAGCGTGCGAGCAGTACTTC
.	15	TRBV2	.	TRBJ1-2	CASGAGLSVGYGYTF	TGTGCCAGTGGGGCCGGGCTCTCCGTAGGATATGGCTACACCTTC
.	12	TRBV12-3/TRBV12-4	.	TRBJ2-7	CASSTSDYEQYF	TGTGCCAGCAGTACGAGCGATTACGAGCAGTACTTC
TRBD1	14	TRBV25-1	.	TRBJ1-2	CASSESQGAHGYTF	TGTGCCAGCAGTGAATCCCAGGGGGCTCATGGCTACACCTTC
.	14	TRBV3-1/TRBV3-2	once	TRBJ2-7	CASSHPLHPYEQYF	TGTGCCAGCAGCCACCCATTACACCCCTACGAGCAGTACTTC
.	13	TRBV7-3	once	TRBJ2-3	CASSLSPSDTQYF	TGTGCCAGCAGCTTGAGCCCTTCAGATACGCAGTATTTT
TRBD1	14	TRBV9	.	TRBJ1-2	CASSPGQRAIGYTF	TGTGCCAGCAGCCCGGGACAGAGGGCGATCGGCTACACCTTC
.	14	TRBV5-4	.	TRBJ2-3	CASSYRRGTDTQYF	TGTGCCAGCAGCTACCGAAGGGGAACAGATACGCAGTATTTT
TRBD1	14	TRBV5-6	.	TRBJ1-2	CASSQGTGRYGYTF	TGTGCCAGCAGCCAAGGGACAGGGCGGTATGGCTACACCTTC
TRBD1	16	TRBV3-1/TRBV3-2	.	TRBJ1-2	CASSHHSRQGSYGYTF	TGTGCCAGCAGCCACCATTCTCGACAGGGATCCTATGGCTACACCTTC
.	13	TRBV2	few	TRBJ1-1	CASGTWELDEAFF	TGTGCCAGCGGGACTTGGGAATTGGATGAAGCTTTCTTT
.	16	TRBV21-1	.	TRBJ2-7	CASSKGGEQLQYEQYF	TGTGCCAGCAGCAAAGGGGGGGAACAGCTACAATACGAGCAGTACTTC
TRBD2	13	TRBV30	.	TRBJ2-3	CAWSTSGVDTQYF	TGTGCCTGGAGTACTAGCGGGGTGGATACGCAGTATTTT
TRBD2	16	TRBV5-4	.	TRBJ2-3	CASSWGRGVSTDTQYF	TGTGCCAGCAGCTGGGGTCGGGGGGTGAGCACAGATACGCAGTATTTT